The 26 T cell receptor beta chains given below trace back to one sample, sequenced in a study of blood T cell repertoires in COVID-19. The assay was immunoSEQ multiplex PCR, and TCRdb's table has in-frame clones only and misses some. This sample has about 330,000 clones, with roughly nine tenths found just once. The sequencing input was PBMCs or T cells enriched from blood (not recorded which). All receptors come from a woman aged 25 to 39 who had recovered from COVID-19.

The V call is TRBV28, the J call TRBJ2-3, with D possibly TRBD1 on 6 matching bases. The germline CDR1 and CDR2 sequences are MDHEN and SYDVKM. The CDR3 runs 15 residues. The CDR3 region is CASHSGTPYTDTQYF. The CDR3 DNA reads TGTGCTTCCCACTCTGGGACACCTTACACAGATACGCAGTATTTT.

The chain is built from TRBV2 and TRBJ2-7; tentative D call: TRBD2 (7 bases). Germline V gene sequence: CDR1 SNHLY, CDR2 FYNNEI. There are 15 residues in the CDR3. Trimming shortened V by 7 bases and J by 2 bases, and 18 bases separated the two germline ends. The chain's CDR3 is CASNERGGEAYEQYF. The DNA for the CDR3 is TGTGCCAGCAACGAAAGGGGGGGCGAAGCCTACGAGCAGTACTTC.

The table lists this clone with a count of one. The chain employs TRBV10-3 and TRBJ1-3; 7 bases line up with TRBD1. The CDR3 sequence is 18 residues long. V lost 3 bases to trimming and J lost 0 bases; unmatched junction nucleotides: 11. From germline, CDR1 is ENHRY and CDR2 SYGVKD. The CDR3 region is CAISEGGGTATSGNTIYF. The DNA of the CDR3 is TGTGCCATCAGTGAAGGGGGCGGGACAGCCACCTCTGGAAACACCATATATTTT.

This rearrangement joins TRBV27 to TRBJ2-1; D might be TRBD1 (6 bases). The CDR3 spans 14 residues. The V gene lost 8 bases and the J gene lost 9 bases, with 20 bases spanning the gap. Germline loops: CDR1 MNHEY, CDR2 SMNVEV (reference sequence). The CDR3 protein is CASGAGVLLREQFF. CDR3 bases: TGTGCCAGCGGGGCAGGGGTTCTCCTGCGTGAGCAGTTCTTC.

The J gene is TRBJ2-3, the V gene TRBV7-2; D gene uncertain. This CDR3 comprises 14 residues. Looked up from germline, CDR1 is SGHTA and CDR2 is FQGNSA. The V end was cut by 5 bases, the J end by 2 bases, with 11 bases between. CDR3 in amino acids: CASSAQATTDTQYF. The CDR3 nucleotides are TGTGCCAGCAGCGCTCAGGCGACCACAGATACGCAGTATTTT.

The CDR3 loop reads CASSQEWSLDEPVNSPLHF. DNA of the CDR3: TGCGCCAGCAGCCAAGAGTGGTCGCTAGATGAACCCGTTAATTCACCCCTCCACTTT. The chain joins TRBV4-3 to TRBJ1-6; no clear D. Per germline, CDR1 LGHNA and CDR2 YSLEER. The ends were cut back, 0 bases at V and 6 bases at J, with 21 bases in the middle. The length of the CDR3 is 19 residues.

The gene calls are TRBV27 and TRBJ1-1; 8 bases agree with TRBD1. Trimming removed 4 bases from V and 5 bases from J; junction bases left unmatched: 9. The CDR3 has 15 residues. CDR1 is MNHEY, CDR2 SMNVEV, per germline (reference sequence). CDR3 in amino acids: CASSSSRQGRTEAFF. DNA for the CDR3: TGTGCCAGCAGTTCCTCCAGACAGGGGAGGACTGAAGCTTTCTTT.

The chain carries TRBV5-1 and TRBJ1-4, with 7 bases fitting TRBD1. In germline, CDR1 is SGHRS, CDR2 YFSETQ. The CDR3 sequence is 19 residues long. The V segment lost 2 bases and the J segment 0 bases; nucleotides outside the gene matches: 13. In DNA, the CDR3 is TGCGCCAGCAGCTTATTCCCGCCGGGACAGCTTACAACTAATGAAAAACTGTTTTTT. It codes for CASSLFPPGQLTTNEKLFF.

V gene TRBV5-4 combines with J gene TRBJ1-1; a possible D gene is TRBD1 (5 bases). This CDR3 spans 14 amino acids. The ends were cut back, 0 bases at V and 1 base at J, with 7 bases in the middle. Germline CDR1 and CDR2: SGHNT and YYREEE (reference sequence). The CDR3 region is CASSLGTKNTEAFF. The CDR3 bases are TGTGCCAGCAGCTTGGGGACAAAGAACACTGAAGCTTTCTTT.

The V and J genes are TRBV28 and TRBJ2-2; D not resolved. V was shortened by 1 base and J by 5 bases, with 5 bases between the two germline ends. The CDR3 is 13 amino acids. Looked up from germline, CDR1 is MDHEN and CDR2 is SYDVKM. CDR3 protein: CASSLSGTGELFF. CDR3 nucleotides: TGTGCCAGCAGTTTATCCGGTACCGGGGAGCTGTTTTTT.

This chain joins TRBV5-1 and TRBJ1-6, with 9 bases aligning to TRBD1. Germline CDR1 and CDR2: SGHRS and YFSETQ. V shed 4 bases, J shed 13 bases, and the junction held 9 bases outside the gene matches. This CDR3 is built from 14 residues. CDR3 bases: TGCGCCAGCAGCGGGACAGGGTCAAACCGGCCCCTCCACTTT. It encodes CASSGTGSNRPLHF.

The CDR3 sequence: CASSLNRQETQYF. In DNA form, the CDR3 reads TGTGCCAGCAGCTTAAATAGACAAGAGACCCAGTACTTC. The chain has TRBV11-2 and TRBJ2-5; D gene ambiguous. The CDR3 sequence is 13 residues long. The germline V gene encodes CDR1 SGHAT and CDR2 FQNNGV. V dropped 2 bases and J dropped 2 bases, with 6 bases sitting between them.

V gene TRBV7-6 combines with J gene TRBJ1-1, with a tentative D call TRBD1 (6 bases). Trimming removed 3 bases at V and 4 bases at J, with 18 bases between. In germline, CDR1 is SGHVS, CDR2 FNYEAQ. This CDR3 region has 16 residues. The CDR3: CASSLGATGSLTEAFF. Written as DNA, the CDR3 is TGTGCCAGCAGCTTGGGGGCTACAGGTTCGCTCACTGAAGCTTTCTTT.

The chain recombines TRBV12-5 with TRBJ1-1; maybe TRBD1 (5 bases). The CDR3 is 14 amino acids. The V end was cut by 1 base, the J end by 5 bases, with 11 bases between. Germline lookup yields CDR1 LGHNT and CDR2 FRNRAP. CDR3 bases: TGTGCTAGTGGTTTGGACGGCGGGGGAACTGAAGCTTTCTTT. Translating it yields CASGLDGGGTEAFF.

The rearrangement uses TRBV20-1 and TRBJ2-1; D is ambiguous. Trimming left V 3 bases short and J 2 bases short, with 8 bases between. The CDR3 extends over 13 amino acids. Germline CDR1 DFQATT, CDR2 SNEGSKA (reference sequence). The CDR3 is CSASVQTYNEQFF. In DNA, the CDR3 is TGCAGTGCTAGTGTACAGACCTACAATGAGCAGTTCTTC.

J is TRBJ1-2 and V is TRBV19; 8 positions agree with TRBD1. The CDR3 is 13 residues long. J was trimmed by 7 bases and V by 5 bases; bases with no gene match: 6. Per the germline V gene, CDR1 is LNHDA and CDR2 is SQIVND (reference sequence). DNA for the CDR3: TGTGCCAGTAGTCTGGACAGGGTAGGTGGCTACACCTTC. It encodes CASSLDRVGGYTF.

V usage is TRBV24-1 and J usage is TRBJ2-1, with 10 bases that match TRBD1. The V gene's germline CDR1 is KGHDR and CDR2 SFDVKD. This CDR3 is built from 14 residues. The trim removed 10 bases at V and 5 bases at J, leaving 7 bases unmatched. The CDR3: CATMGQGTNNEQFF. Here the CDR3 DNA reads TGTGCCACGATGGGACAGGGGACTAACAATGAGCAGTTCTTC.

This rearrangement joins TRBV7-9 to TRBJ1-4; D perhaps matches TRBD1 (5 bases). Germline CDR1 SEHNR, CDR2 FQNEAQ (reference sequence). With 3 bases removed from V and 7 bases from J, the gap between germline ends came to 12 bases. This CDR3 contains 14 residues. CDR3 DNA sequence: TGTGCCAGCAGCTTTGGGGGAGGACGTGAAAAACTGTTTTTT. This encodes CASSFGGGREKLFF.

A few counts support this clone. The CDR3 protein is CASSFTGSTEAFF. CDR3 in DNA: TGTGCCAGCAGCTTCACAGGGAGCACTGAAGCTTTCTTT. The chain carries TRBV11-3 and TRBJ1-1, with D maybe TRBD1 (6 bases). CDR3 length: 13 amino acids. Germline-derived CDR1 and CDR2 are SGHNT and YENEEA. Trimming took 3 bases from V and 4 from J, leaving 9 bases between them. The full variable domain, with the rest looked up from reference TRBV11-3 and TRBJ1-1, is EAGVVQSPRYKIIEKKQPVAFWCNPISGHNTLYWYLQNLGQGPELLIRYENEEAVDDSQLPKDRFSAERLKGVDSTLKIQPAELGDSAVYLCASSFTGSTEAFFGQGTRLTVV.

The chain carries TRBV28 and TRBJ1-5; the D is unclear. The CDR3 sequence is 17 residues long. V was trimmed by 1 base and J by 0 bases, leaving 13 bases between them. CDR1 is MDHEN, CDR2 SYDVKM, per germline. The CDR3 nucleotides read TGTGCCAGCAGTTTATTTCGGGGAACGGGTAGCAATCAGCCCCAGCATTTT. Encoded protein: CASSLFRGTGSNQPQHF.

The chain is built from TRBV19 and TRBJ2-3; TRBD2 matches at 14 bases. The CDR3 covers 20 residues. V shed 1 base, J shed 0 bases, and the junction held 9 bases outside the gene matches. CDR1 and CDR2 from the germline V gene are LNHDA and SQIVND (reference sequence). CDR3 amino acids: CASSIAATSGGASSTDTQYF. CDR3 DNA sequence: TGTGCCAGTAGTATAGCCGCGACTAGCGGGGGGGCCTCTAGCACAGATACGCAGTATTTT.

The chain uses TRBV18 and TRBJ2-3; D remains unclear. Germline lookup yields CDR1 KGHSH and CDR2 LQKENI. The V gene lost 0 bases and the J gene lost 0 bases, with 10 bases spanning the gap. The CDR3 extends over 16 amino acids. The CDR3 spells CASSPPSLGSTDTQYF. The CDR3 DNA sequence: TGTGCCAGCTCACCACCGTCCCTAGGTAGCACAGATACGCAGTATTTT. Looking up the rest from reference TRBV18 and TRBJ2-3 gives the full variable domain: NAGVMQNPRHLVRRRGQEARLRCSPMKGHSHVYWYRQLPEEGLKFMVYLQKENIIDESGMPKERFSAEFPKEGPSILRIQQVVRGDSAAYFCASSPPSLGSTDTQYFGPGTRLTVL.

The V call is TRBV27, the J call TRBJ2-7; 8 nucleotides match TRBD1. The CDR3 is 19 amino acids. V was clipped by 5 bases and J by 3 bases; unmatched bases: 21. The V gene's germline CDR1 is MNHEY and CDR2 SMNVEV (reference sequence). The CDR3 DNA follows: TGTGCCAGCAGTGCGGACAGGGTATTACCATCACAATATGGCTACGAGCAGTACTTC. As protein: CASSADRVLPSQYGYEQYF.

This sequence joins TRBV19 and TRBJ1-3, with 8 positions matching TRBD1. The CDR3 is made up of 23 amino acids. The V and J ends lost 7 bases and 4 bases, in that order; junction bases with no gene match: 33. Germline V lookup: CDR1 LNHDA, CDR2 SQIVND (reference sequence). CDR3 DNA sequence: TGTGCCAGTACCTCATATATTCGGAGTCCCCCTCGACAGGGGAAGGATGGAGGAAACACCATATATTTT. Its translation: CASTSYIRSPPRQGKDGGNTIYF.

V is TRBV4-3 and J is TRBJ2-2; 12 nucleotides match TRBD1. Germline CDR1 is LGHNA and CDR2 is YSLEER. The CDR3 is made up of 16 amino acids. Trimming cost V 5 bases and J 7 bases; bases outside gene matches: 8. The CDR3 sequence: CASSSSGTGGGGELFF. The CDR3 DNA reads TGCGCCAGCAGCTCATCCGGGACAGGGGGCGGCGGGGAGCTGTTTTTT.

This chain connects TRBV7-9 to TRBJ1-3; D is unresolved. CDR3 size: 13 residues. V dropped 2 bases and J dropped 8 bases, with 10 bases sitting between them. Per germline, CDR1 SEHNR and CDR2 FQNEAQ (reference sequence). CDR3 loop: CASSLYLGDTIYF. CDR3 coding DNA: TGTGCCAGCAGCTTATATCTCGGGGACACCATATATTTT.